This T cell receptor (beta chain) was observed in a study of identical twins. CDR1 is DFQATT, CDR2 SNEGSKA, per germline (reference sequence). V lost 6 bases to trimming and J lost 9 bases, with 12 bases between them. CDR3 length: 11 amino acids. As regards this clonotype: Its antigen is still unknown.

TCRdb re-derived calls from the 5' RACE reads in MiXCR, one entry per CDR3 protein. The data show 650,000 to 750,000 distinct CDR3 sequences, approximately 21% seen once. The study's findings and limits: The degree of excess twin sharing was weaker in beta out-of-frame sequences. The more abundant beta clonotypes in cord blood had fewer insertions, and memory repertoires did not show this.

The same sample was also used in a study of T cells expressing NK-cell markers. This second study says: Sequencing covered eight donors, seven HCMV-seropositive and one seronegative. Among a few donors, these clonotypes also ranked first in the CD3+CD56-NKG2C+ fraction.

The sequence was collected from a woman between 18 and 29 years old in good health. Sequencing input: PBMCs. The chain combines TRBV20-1 with TRBJ2-1; D unclear. CDR3 in amino acids: CSAVLVGEQFF. The CDR3 DNA reads as TGCAGTGCAGTCCTAGTAGGTGAGCAGTTCTTC.